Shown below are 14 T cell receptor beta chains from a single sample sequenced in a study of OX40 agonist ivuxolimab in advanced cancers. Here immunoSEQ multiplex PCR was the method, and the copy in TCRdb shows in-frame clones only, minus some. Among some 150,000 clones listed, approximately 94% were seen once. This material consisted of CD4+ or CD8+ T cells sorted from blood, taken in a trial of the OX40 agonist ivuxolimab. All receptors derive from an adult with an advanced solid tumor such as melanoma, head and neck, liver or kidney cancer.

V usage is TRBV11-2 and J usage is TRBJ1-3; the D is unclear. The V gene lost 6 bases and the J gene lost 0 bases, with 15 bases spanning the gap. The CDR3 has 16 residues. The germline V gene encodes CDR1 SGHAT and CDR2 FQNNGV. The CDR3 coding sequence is TGTGCCAGCAGGGCGGTTGGAACGCTCTCTGGAAACACCATATATTTT. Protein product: CASRAVGTLSGNTIYF.

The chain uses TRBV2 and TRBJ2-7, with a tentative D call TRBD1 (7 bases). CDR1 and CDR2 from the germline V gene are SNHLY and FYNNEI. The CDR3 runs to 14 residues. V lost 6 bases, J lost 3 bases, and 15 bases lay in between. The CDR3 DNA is TGTGCCAGCAGCGCAGGGGGGCGCTACTACGAGCAGTACTTC. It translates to CASSAGGRYYEQYF.

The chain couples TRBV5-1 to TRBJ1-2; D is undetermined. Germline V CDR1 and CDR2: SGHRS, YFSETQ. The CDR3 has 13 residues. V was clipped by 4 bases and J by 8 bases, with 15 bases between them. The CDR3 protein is CASSEPVGSGYTF. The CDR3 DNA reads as TGCGCCAGCAGCGAACCCGTCGGGAGCGGCTACACCTTC.

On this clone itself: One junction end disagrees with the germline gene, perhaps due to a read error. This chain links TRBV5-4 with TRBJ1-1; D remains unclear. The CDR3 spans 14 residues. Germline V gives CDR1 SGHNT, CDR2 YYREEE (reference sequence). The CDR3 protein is CASSLSSGNTEAFF. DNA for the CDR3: TGCGCCAGCAGCCTCAGTTCAGGCAACACTGAAGCTTTCTTT. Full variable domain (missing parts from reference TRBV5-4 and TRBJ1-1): ETGVTQSPTHLIKTRGQQVTLRCSSQSGHNTVSWYQQALGQGPQFIFQYYREEENGRGNFPPRFSGLQFPNYSSELNVNALELDDSALYLCASSLSSGNTEAFFGQGTRLTVV.

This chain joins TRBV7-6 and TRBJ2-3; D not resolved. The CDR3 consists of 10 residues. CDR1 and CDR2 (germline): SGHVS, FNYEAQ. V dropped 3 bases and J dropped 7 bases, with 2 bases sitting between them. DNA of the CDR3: TGTGCCAGCAGCTTTCATACGCAGTATTTT. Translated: CASSFHTQYF.

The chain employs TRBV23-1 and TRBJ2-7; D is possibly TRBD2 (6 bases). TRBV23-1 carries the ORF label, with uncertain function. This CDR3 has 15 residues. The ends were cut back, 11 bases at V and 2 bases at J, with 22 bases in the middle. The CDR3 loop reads CAPRAGPTKTYEQYF. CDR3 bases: TGCGCCCCCCGGGCGGGACCCACCAAAACCTACGAGCAGTACTTC.

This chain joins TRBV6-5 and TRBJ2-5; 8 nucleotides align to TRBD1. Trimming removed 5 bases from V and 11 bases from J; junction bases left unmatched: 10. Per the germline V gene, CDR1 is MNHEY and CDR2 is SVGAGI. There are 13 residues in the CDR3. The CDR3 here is CASSKGTGGEQYF. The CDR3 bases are TGTGCCAGCAGTAAAGGGACAGGCGGGGAGCAGTACTTC.

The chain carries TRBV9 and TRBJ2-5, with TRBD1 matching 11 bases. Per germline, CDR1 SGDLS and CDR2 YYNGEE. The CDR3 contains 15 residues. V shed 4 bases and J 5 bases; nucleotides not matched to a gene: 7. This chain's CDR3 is CASSSRTGGWETQYF. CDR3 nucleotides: TGTGCCAGCAGCTCACGGACAGGGGGCTGGGAGACCCAGTACTTC.

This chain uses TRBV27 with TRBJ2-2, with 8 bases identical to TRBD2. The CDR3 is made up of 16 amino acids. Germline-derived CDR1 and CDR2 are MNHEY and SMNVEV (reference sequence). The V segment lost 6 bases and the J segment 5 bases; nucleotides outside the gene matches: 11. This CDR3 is CASSPGVAGRTGELFF. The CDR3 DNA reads TGTGCCAGCAGCCCCGGGGTAGCGGGACGGACCGGGGAGCTGTTTTTT.

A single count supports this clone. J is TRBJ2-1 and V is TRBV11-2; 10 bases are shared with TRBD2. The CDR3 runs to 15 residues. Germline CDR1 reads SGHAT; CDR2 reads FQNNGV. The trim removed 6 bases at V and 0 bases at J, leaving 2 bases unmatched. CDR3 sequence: CASSPSGSSYNEQFF. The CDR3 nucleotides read TGTGCCAGCAGTCCTAGCGGGAGCTCCTACAATGAGCAGTTCTTC. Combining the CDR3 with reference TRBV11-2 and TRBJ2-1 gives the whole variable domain EAGVAQSPRYKIIEKRQSVAFWCNPISGHATLYWYQQILGQGPKLLIQFQNNGVVDDSQLPKDRFSAERLKGVDSTLKIQPAKLEDSAVYLCASSPSGSSYNEQFFGPGTRLTVL.

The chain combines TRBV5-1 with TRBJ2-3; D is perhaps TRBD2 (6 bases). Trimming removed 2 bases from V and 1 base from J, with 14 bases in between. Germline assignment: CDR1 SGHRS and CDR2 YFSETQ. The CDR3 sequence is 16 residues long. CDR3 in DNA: TGCGCCAGCAGCTTTCGAGTCGGAGGGGGCACAGATACGCAGTATTTT. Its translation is CASSFRVGGGTDTQYF. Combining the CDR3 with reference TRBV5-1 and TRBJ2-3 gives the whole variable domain KAGVTQTPRYLIKTRGQQVTLSCSPISGHRSVSWYQQTPGQGLQFLFEYFSETQRNKGNFPGRFSGRQFSNSRSEMNVSTLELGDSALYLCASSFRVGGGTDTQYFGPGTRLTVL.

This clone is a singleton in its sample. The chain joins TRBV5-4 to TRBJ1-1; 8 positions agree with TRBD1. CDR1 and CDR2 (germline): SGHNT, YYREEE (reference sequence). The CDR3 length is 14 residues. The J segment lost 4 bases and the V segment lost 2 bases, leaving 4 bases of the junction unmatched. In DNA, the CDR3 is TGTGCCAGCAGCTTAAAAACAGGGGGCACTGAAGCTTTCTTT. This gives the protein CASSLKTGGTEAFF.

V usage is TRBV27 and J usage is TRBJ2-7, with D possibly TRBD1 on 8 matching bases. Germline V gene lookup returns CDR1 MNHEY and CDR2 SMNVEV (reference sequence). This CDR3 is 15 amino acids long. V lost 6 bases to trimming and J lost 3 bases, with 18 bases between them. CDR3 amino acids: CASRPLQGGNYEQYF. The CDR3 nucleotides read TGTGCCAGCAGACCCTTACAGGGGGGGAACTACGAGCAGTACTTC.

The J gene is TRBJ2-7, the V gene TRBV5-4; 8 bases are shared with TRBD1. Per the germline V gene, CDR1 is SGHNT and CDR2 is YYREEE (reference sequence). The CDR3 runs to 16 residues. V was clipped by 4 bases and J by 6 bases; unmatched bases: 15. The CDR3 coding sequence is TGTGCCAGCAGCCAAGTCGACGGACAGGGAGCCCCCGAGCAGTACTTC. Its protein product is CASSQVDGQGAPEQYF.